This T cell receptor beta chain was recovered during a study of blood T cell repertoires in COVID-19 (dated by TCRdb to 2020 to 2021). About the full investigation: Samples from collaborators originated in the United States, Italy and Spain and spanned both the acute and convalescent phases of COVID-19. Samples were obtained from the ongoing ImmuneRACE study (first 160 participants) and from roughly 1,300 subjects provided by 6 global collaborators. Subjects who had been exposed to COVID-19, were actively infected with it, or had recovered from it provided the deeply sampled blood TCRbeta repertoires that made up the dataset. A freely available public database, intended as a resource for researchers studying the immune response to SARS-CoV-2, is where the repertoires were released. HLA class I and class II types, where available, came from metadata supplied by the sample provider rather than from assay-based typing. The prospective study material was composed of cDNA or gDNA derived from T cells, B-cell-depleted T cells, or PBMCs. Sample metadata almost always included a de-identified subject ID, COVID-19 status, age in years and sex.

This clone came up a few times. The target of this receptor is not known. No qualities accompany the bases; no much larger clone lies one base away. Enrolling through a virtual design, the prospective study's participants ranged in age from about 18 to 100 years and lived across roughly 23 United States geographic areas. In the prospective study, cohorts were assigned on the basis of participant-reported clinical history obtained from a screening survey and a study questionnaire. For ImmuneRACE Cohort 3, a participant was defined as recovered based on two consecutive negative NP/OP PCR tests, clearance by a healthcare professional, or resolution of symptoms. Each participant in the prospective study had whole blood, serum and a nasopharyngeal or oropharyngeal swab collected by mobile phlebotomists. Additional blood draws and questionnaires over a 2-month period could optionally be provided by prospective study participants. Blood samples from the prospective study were shipped frozen or at room temperature prior to DNA extraction.

The germline V gene specifies SQVTM as CDR1 and ANQGSEA as CDR2. V lost 7 bases and J lost 5 bases; the stretch between them is 20 bases long. Spanning cysteine to phenylalanine, the CDR3 consists of 14 amino acids. Only CDR3 DNA remains: 42 bases, in frame from the first base. The immunoSEQ Assay, a bias-controlled multiplex PCR, was used to amplify TCRbeta CDR3 regions from genomic DNA. Processing in the source paper ran as follows. The number of nucleated cells in each sample was estimated from the amplification of reference gene primers within the assay. To quantify the absolute abundance of each unique TCRbeta CDR3 rearrangement, sequence reads were collapsed and filtered. For each sample, productive Simpson clonality was calculated as the square root of Simpson's diversity index over productive rearrangements. In its TCRdb copy, this immuneACCESS table keeps in-frame sequences only and misses some clones. Where compared with another copy, unresolved V genes explain less than half of these, and the others have no known cause. V and J calls and clone size are given by that table; D and trimming were obtained from the DNA. The table for this sample lists 430,000 or so clones; roughly 90% of them were counted only once. Approximately 2% of the sample lies in the top ten.

Overall results and qualifications from the work: The amount of clinical and demographic metadata varied by source and participant and was provided uncurated.

The sample consisted of PBMCs or T cells enriched from blood (not recorded which). The chain couples TRBV29-1 to TRBJ2-5; TRBD2 is possibly the D segment (6 matching bases). This clonotype was sampled from a woman between 40 and 55 years old who had recovered from COVID-19. At the DNA level, the sequence is TGCAGCGCCGCACCCGGGAGCTCGGGGGAGACCCAGTACTTC. This is translated as CSAAPGSSGETQYF.